This T cell receptor (beta chain) was documented in a study of cytomegalovirus exposure and HLA in healthy donors. The CDR3 is 15 amino acids. The germline V and J ends were trimmed by 2 bases and 0 bases, with 8 bases remaining between them. In germline, CDR1 is MDHEN, CDR2 SYDVKM. Here immunoSEQ multiplex PCR was the method, and the copy in TCRdb shows in-frame clones only, minus some. The data show around 60,000 clones, about 91% seen once. The receptor comes from a woman under 30 in good health and CMV-seronegative. Sequenced sample: PBMCs. J is TRBJ2-1 and V is TRBV28; D call uncertain. CDR3 residues: CASSLGRSSYNEQFF. Here the CDR3 DNA reads TGTGCCAGCAGTTTAGGCCGCAGCTCCTACAATGAGCAGTTCTTC.